Sequencing of this T cell receptor (beta chain) was carried out in a study of CD8+ T cells in alopecia areata. Study-wide context: Each of the treated patients was given oral tofacitinib, 5 to 10 mg twice daily, for moderate-to-severe alopecia areata.

This CDR3 comprises 16 residues. Germline CDR1 and CDR2: SEHNR and FQNEAQ (reference sequence). V was clipped by 5 bases and J by 0 bases; unmatched bases: 7. Notes on the study in general: Scalp data also include sequences from resident alphabeta T cells of normal skin. Greater clonality was observed in lesional scalp samples, especially alopecia totalis/universalis, versus normal scalp.

Alopecia areata patients provided lesional scalp punch biopsies and peripheral blood. Sequencing templates came from extracted RNA that was reverse transcribed into cDNA. The method was immunoSEQ multiplex PCR; TCRdb's version includes in-frame clones alone and lacks a portion of them. The sample yields 250,000 or so clones, under 80% seen once. Comments on this clone: The antigen is not known.

The chain combines TRBV7-9 with TRBJ2-1; TRBD2 aligns across 7 bases. Specimen: CD4+ T cells sorted from blood, collected at week 0. This TCR was sampled from a human donor with alopecia areata. CDR3 amino acids: CASSILAVSSYNEQFF. In DNA form, the CDR3 reads TGTGCCAGCAGCATCCTAGCGGTCAGCTCCTACAATGAGCAGTTCTTC.